The present TCR beta chain was sequenced within a study of blood T cells in healthy people across ages. Trimming shortened V by 1 base and J by 11 bases, and 29 bases separated the two germline ends. The CDR3 length is 18 residues. Per the germline V gene, CDR1 is LGHNA and CDR2 is YNFKEQ. Using a J-beta primer mix together with a sample-barcoded 5' primer, a second PCR was run for about 7 to 12 cycles. TCRdb fed the 5' RACE reads into MiXCR, producing one record per CDR3 protein. This table holds 1.5 million to 2 million distinct CDR3 sequences, around 48% found once. V is TRBV4-2 and J is TRBJ2-5; D possibly matches TRBD1 or TRBD2 (5 bases each). The sample taken for sequencing was blood. This clonotype was sampled from a woman aged 40 to 50 in good health. This chain's CDR3 is CASSQGDSGTAPYNEQYF. The CDR3 nucleotides are TGTGCCAGCAGCCAAGGCGATTCGGGGACGGCCCCCTACAATGAGCAGTACTTC.